The entry that follows covers one T cell receptor (beta chain) sequence. This specimen comes from a study of glioma-infiltrating T cells after dendritic cell vaccination. CDR3 length: 12 residues. V shed 5 bases and J shed 9 bases, with 11 bases lying between them. The germline V gene encodes CDR1 PRHDT and CDR2 FYEKMQ (reference sequence). Amplification used 60 V beta primers and 13 J beta primers. Sequencing was performed with immunoSEQ multiplex PCR; in TCRdb, only in-frame clones are kept and a portion is missing. The sample includes tens of thousands of clones, 80% to 90% of them seen just once. Here the sequenced sample was blood, taken before dendritic cell vaccination. This receptor was obtained from a human donor with glioblastoma. This rearrangement joins TRBV13 to TRBJ2-1; no clear D gene. The CDR3 is CASSPRAFEQFF. CDR3 in DNA: TGTGCCAGCAGCCCCCGAGCTTTTGAGCAGTTCTTC.